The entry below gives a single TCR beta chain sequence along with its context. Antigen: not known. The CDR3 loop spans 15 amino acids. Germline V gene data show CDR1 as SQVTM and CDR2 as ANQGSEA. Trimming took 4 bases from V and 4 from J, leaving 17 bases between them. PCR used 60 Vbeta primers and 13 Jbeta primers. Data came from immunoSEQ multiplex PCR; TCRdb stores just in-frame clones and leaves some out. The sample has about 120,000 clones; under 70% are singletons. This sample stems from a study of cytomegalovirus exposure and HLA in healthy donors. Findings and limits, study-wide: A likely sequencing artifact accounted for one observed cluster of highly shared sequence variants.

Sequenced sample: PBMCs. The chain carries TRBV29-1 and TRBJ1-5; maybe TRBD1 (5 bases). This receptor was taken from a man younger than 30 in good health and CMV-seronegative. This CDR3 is CSVGEGNERNQPQHF. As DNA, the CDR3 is TGCAGCGTTGGGGAGGGGAATGAGAGGAATCAGCCCCAGCATTTT.